The rows below give T cell receptor beta chains drawn from one sample of a study of blood T cell repertoires in COVID-19. Produced via immunoSEQ multiplex PCR; TCRdb's table is partial and in-frame only. The profile shows about 150,000 clones, around nine tenths of them singletons. The material sequenced was peripheral blood. The receptors derive from a woman aged 50 to 60 with active or convalescent COVID-19. The CDR3 runs from the conserved cysteine through the conserved F or W. The order of the fields is D gene, clone size, V gene, J gene, CDR3 DNA, CDR3 protein. The D gene is left open where the match is weak. Where a row states a size, it is once, few, many or the class of an expanded clone; other rows omit it.

NA	NA	TRBV5-1	TRBJ1-2	TGCGCCAGCAGCTTGAATCCGGGTTTTAACTATGGCTACACCTTC	CASSLNPGFNYGYTF
TRBD1	NA	TRBV9	TRBJ2-2	TGTGCCAGCAGCGGACAGGGTCTGGCCGGGGAGCTGTTTTTT	CASSGQGLAGELFF
TRBD2	NA	TRBV20-1	TRBJ2-1	TGCAGTGCTAGTACTAGCGGGAGAACGTCCTACAATGAGCAGTTCTTC	CSASTSGRTSYNEQFF
TRBD2	NA	TRBV4-1	TRBJ2-3	TGCGCCAGCAGCCAAGATTCTGGGGGGGGACGCACAGATACGCAGTATTTT	CASSQDSGGGRTDTQYF
NA	NA	TRBV6-2/TRBV6-3	TRBJ1-6	TGTGCCAGCAGTTATGTGCAGGGCCCGAATTCACCCCTCCACTTT	CASSYVQGPNSPLHF
NA	NA	TRBV9	TRBJ1-5	TGTGCCAGCAGTCCTGGTACCGGGGAATATAGCAATCAGCCCCAGCATTTT	CASSPGTGEYSNQPQHF
NA	NA	TRBV5-5	TRBJ2-5	TGTGCCAGCAGCTTGTTAACAGGTGAAGAGACCCAGTACTTC	CASSLLTGEETQYF
NA	NA	TRBV18	TRBJ2-3	TGTGCCAGCTCACCGGGGACTGGGTCAGATACGCAGTATTTT	CASSPGTGSDTQYF
NA	few	TRBV5-1	TRBJ1-4	TGCGCCAGCAGCGGAGGGGTTGAACTGTTTTTT	CASSGGVELFF
TRBD1	NA	TRBV7-6	TRBJ2-1	TGTGCCAGCAGCTGGACAGGGGGCGAAATCCTCAATGAGCAGTTCTTC	CASSWTGGEILNEQFF
NA	once	TRBV4-2	TRBJ2-2	TGTGCCAGCAGCCAAGAGGGGGAGCGGGCCACAAACACCGGGGAGCTGTTTTTT	CASSQEGERATNTGELFF
NA	NA	TRBV19	TRBJ1-2	TGTGCCAGTAGTATTGGGCAGGATTATGGCTACACCTTC	CASSIGQDYGYTF
NA	once	TRBV5-6	TRBJ2-7	TGTGCCAGCAGCTTGGGGACAGCCCCCGAGCAGTACTTC	CASSLGTAPEQYF
NA	NA	TRBV12-5	TRBJ1-1	TGTGCTAGTGGTTTGGATGCAGGGATAGGAACTGAAGCTTTCTTT	CASGLDAGIGTEAFF
NA	NA	TRBV27	TRBJ2-6	TGTGCCAGCAGTTCCGGTATCTCTGGGGCCAACGTCCTGACTTTC	CASSSGISGANVLTF
NA	NA	TRBV5-1	TRBJ2-5	TGCGCCAGCAGCTTGGAGCGGCCCCAAGAGACCCAGTACTTC	CASSLERPQETQYF
TRBD1	NA	TRBV28	TRBJ2-7	TGTGCCAGCAGTCTCATGCGGGGACAGGGAAGTAACGAGCAGTACTTC	CASSLMRGQGSNEQYF
TRBD1	NA	TRBV28	TRBJ2-5	TGTGCCAGCACCCCTCCCGGACAGGGAAGAGAGACCCAGTACTTC	CASTPPGQGRETQYF
NA	NA	TRBV4-2	TRBJ1-1	TGTGCCAGCAGCCAAGATTTGGCCAACACTGAAGCTTTCTTT	CASSQDLANTEAFF
NA	NA	TRBV2	TRBJ1-4	TGTGCCAGCAGTGTAGACAACACCAATAATGAAAAACTGTTTTTT	CASSVDNTNNEKLFF
TRBD1	NA	TRBV2	TRBJ1-2	TGTGCCAGCAGTGCCGACAGGGACGATGGCTACACCTTC	CASSADRDDGYTF
TRBD1	NA	TRBV6-5	TRBJ1-2	TGTGCCAGCAGGCCCGGGACAGGGTCGGCCTATGGCTACACCTTC	CASRPGTGSAYGYTF
NA	NA	TRBV5-8	TRBJ1-1	TGTGCCAGCAGCTTGGTTGCAGGGCTAGGCTCCGAAGCTTTCTTT	CASSLVAGLGSEAFF
NA	NA	TRBV19	TRBJ2-6	TGTGCCAGTAGTAGAGAAATCAACTCTGGGGCCAACGTCCTGACTTTC	CASSREINSGANVLTF
TRBD2	NA	TRBV28	TRBJ2-5	TGTGCCAGCAGTCACAGCGGGAGAGAGACCCAGTACTTC	CASSHSGRETQYF
NA	few	TRBV27	TRBJ1-2	TGTGCCAGCAGTATGCAGGGGCAACTCTATGGCTACACCTTC	CASSMQGQLYGYTF
TRBD1	NA	TRBV28	TRBJ1-1	TGTGCCAGCAGTGTACAGGGGTCTGAAGCTTTCTTT	CASSVQGSEAFF
TRBD1	NA	TRBV24-1	TRBJ2-5	TGTGCCACCAGTGATTACGAAGCCCTCGGGACAGATGAAGAGACCCAGTACTTC	CATSDYEALGTDEETQYF
NA	NA	TRBV4-3	TRBJ1-5	TGCGCCAGCAGCCTGGGGAGGAATCAGCCCCAGCATTTT	CASSLGRNQPQHF
TRBD2	few	TRBV27	TRBJ2-1	TGTGCCAGCAGTTTACGGACTAGCTATATAAATGAGCAGTTCTTC	CASSLRTSYINEQFF
TRBD1	NA	TRBV2	TRBJ1-6	TGTGCCAGCAGTGCTCTTGGTTGGGACAGGGTTAATTCACCCCTCCACTTT	CASSALGWDRVNSPLHF
TRBD2	NA	TRBV9	TRBJ2-1	TGTGCCAGCAGCACCCGCGGAGTAGCGGGAACTGAGCAGTTCTTC	CASSTRGVAGTEQFF
NA	NA	TRBV20-1	TRBJ1-1	TGCAGTGCTAGTTACGGGGGTGTCACTGAAGCTTTCTTT	CSASYGGVTEAFF
TRBD2	NA	TRBV7-2	TRBJ2-4	TGTGCCAGCAGCTTAGGGACTAGCGGGAGAGCCAAAAACATTCAGTACTTC	CASSLGTSGRAKNIQYF
NA	few	TRBV19	TRBJ1-2	TGTGCCAGTAAGCAGGGCAAAGATGGCTACACCTTC	CASKQGKDGYTF
NA	NA	TRBV21-1	TRBJ2-7	TGTGCCAGCAGCAAAGGAGAAGGGGGCGGGTACGAGCAGTACTTC	CASSKGEGGGYEQYF
NA	few	TRBV19	TRBJ1-1	TGTGCCAGTATCAGGAATGATTTACCGAACACTGAAGCTTTCTTT	CASIRNDLPNTEAFF
NA	NA	TRBV21-1	TRBJ2-1	TGTGCCAGCACCACCCGGGACTACAATGAGCAGTTCTTC	CASTTRDYNEQFF
NA	NA	TRBV11-2	TRBJ1-5	TGTGCCAGCAGCCCCACCATGCGGCCCGGCTATAGCAATCAGCCCCAGCATTTT	CASSPTMRPGYSNQPQHF
TRBD1	NA	TRBV18	TRBJ1-1	TGTGCCAGCTCACCTAAAGACAGGGGGGCCATGAACACTGAAGCTTTCTTT	CASSPKDRGAMNTEAFF
NA	NA	TRBV30	TRBJ1-4	TGTGCCTGGAGCCCCCGTCGCGGGGGAGGCGAAAAACTGTTTTTT	CAWSPRRGGGEKLFF
NA	NA	TRBV10-3	TRBJ1-1	TGTGCCATCAGTAATGGGAGGCGTGAAGCTTTCTTT	CAISNGRREAFF
NA	few	TRBV2	TRBJ1-1	TGTGCCAGCAGTGGACAGTTGAACACTGAAGCTTTCTTT	CASSGQLNTEAFF
TRBD1	NA	TRBV10-3	TRBJ2-7	TGTGCCATCAGCGGGAGGGACAGGGGACCCTACGAGCAGTACTTC	CAISGRDRGPYEQYF
NA	NA	TRBV29-1	TRBJ2-5	TGCAGCGTTAGGGGACAAGCCCGCCAAGAGACCCAGTACTTC	CSVRGQARQETQYF
NA	NA	TRBV6-5	TRBJ2-2	TGTGCCAGCAGGTATCAGGGCCCCGGGGAGCTGTTTTTT	CASRYQGPGELFF
TRBD1	NA	TRBV28	TRBJ1-2	TGTGCCAGCAGTTTATTGGACAGGGGGCCTCACTATGGCTACACCTTC	CASSLLDRGPHYGYTF
NA	NA	TRBV11-1	TRBJ1-6	TGTGCCAGCAGCGTCGGACAGAATTCACCCCTCCACTTT	CASSVGQNSPLHF
TRBD2	NA	TRBV11-2	TRBJ2-2	TGTGCCAGCAGCTTAGAGCTTGCAAGCGGGAGGGCCGCCGGGGAGCTGTTTTTT	CASSLELASGRAAGELFF
TRBD1	few	TRBV18	TRBJ2-1	TGTGCCAGCTCATCACTTGGGACAGTACACAATGAGCAGTTCTTC	CASSSLGTVHNEQFF
TRBD2	NA	TRBV29-1	TRBJ2-1	TGCAGCGGGATGGGACTAGCGGGGCGATGGGATGAGCAGTTCTTC	CSGMGLAGRWDEQFF
NA	once	TRBV14	TRBJ1-2	TGTGCCAGCAGCCAAGCGGGATCCGGCTACACCTTC	CASSQAGSGYTF
NA	NA	TRBV7-2	TRBJ1-4	TGTGCCAGCAGCCTGACAGGAACTAATGAAAAACTGTTTTTT	CASSLTGTNEKLFF
NA	NA	TRBV9	TRBJ2-3	TGTGCCAGCAGCGTAGTGGGTAGCCCTAGCACAGATACGCAGTATTTT	CASSVVGSPSTDTQYF
NA	NA	TRBV13	TRBJ2-3	TGTGCCAGCAGCGCTATTAGCGTTAGCACAGATACGCAGTATTTT	CASSAISVSTDTQYF
NA	NA	TRBV5-8	TRBJ2-1	TGTGCCAGCAGCCCCCGGCGGGCGGCGGGTACTTACAATGAGCAGTTCTTC	CASSPRRAAGTYNEQFF
TRBD1	NA	TRBV24-1	TRBJ2-1	TGTGCCACCAGTGATGGACAGGGGAATCTCAATGAGCAGTTCTTC	CATSDGQGNLNEQFF
NA	NA	TRBV9	TRBJ2-7	TGTGCCAGCAGCGTAGCTGTGGGGCCCTCCTACGAGCAGTACTTC	CASSVAVGPSYEQYF
NA	NA	TRBV29-1	TRBJ2-2	TGCAGCGTTGACGCGTGGGGGGCCGGGGAGCTGTTTTTT	CSVDAWGAGELFF
TRBD1	NA	TRBV5-4	TRBJ1-2	TGTGCCAGCAGCTTACAGGGGGCGTCTGGCTACACCTTC	CASSLQGASGYTF